This T cell receptor (beta chain) was recorded in a study of blood T cells in healthy people across ages. The study's findings and limits: Samples with more naive T cells showed higher observed beta diversity.

The CDR3 is made up of 16 amino acids. Trimming took off 0 bases at V and 4 bases at J, with 16 bases between the two ends. CDR1 is DFQATT and CDR2 is SNEGSKA in the germline V gene (reference sequence). For this clonotype: Antigen unknown.

Primers used in a second PCR of roughly 6 to 11 cycles were a sample-barcoded 5' primer and a J-beta primer mix. A template-switch adaptor that had 12 random nucleotides put a tag on each cDNA molecule. TCRdb reanalysed the 5' RACE reads using MiXCR and keeps one entry per CDR3 protein. The profile shows over a million distinct CDR3 sequences, around 27% of them singletons. These sequences were also reported in another study, on T cells of mothers and their children. Per that paper: Healthy Caucasian mothers, a few in number, and their six children were the donors.

V gene TRBV20-1 combines with J gene TRBJ2-1, with D perhaps given as TRBD1 or TRBD2 (5 bases each). Source material: blood. The origin of this receptor is a girl aged 2-10 years in good health. The CDR3 DNA reads TGCAGTGCTAGAGATCTAGAATGGGGGACGTACAATGAGCAGTTCTTC. Protein product: CSARDLEWGTYNEQFF.